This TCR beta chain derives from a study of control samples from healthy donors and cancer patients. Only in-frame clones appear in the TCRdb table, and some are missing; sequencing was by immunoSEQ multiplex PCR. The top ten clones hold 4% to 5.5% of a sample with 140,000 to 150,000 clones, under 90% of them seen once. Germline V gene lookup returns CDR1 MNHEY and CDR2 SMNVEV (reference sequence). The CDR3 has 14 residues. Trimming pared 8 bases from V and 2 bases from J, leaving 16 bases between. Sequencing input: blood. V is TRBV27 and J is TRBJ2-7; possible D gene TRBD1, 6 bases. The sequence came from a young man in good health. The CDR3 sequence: CASGSVDRPYEQYF. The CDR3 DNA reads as TGTGCCAGCGGAAGTGTGGACAGACCCTACGAGCAGTACTTC.